Sequencing of this T cell receptor (beta chain) was carried out in a study of cytomegalovirus exposure and HLA in healthy donors. Trimming shortened V by 4 bases and J by 4 bases, and 12 bases separated the two germline ends. Germline-derived CDR1 and CDR2 are SGHRS and YFSETQ. This CDR3 comprises 14 residues. The PCR made use of 60 Vbeta and 13 Jbeta primers. Produced via immunoSEQ multiplex PCR; TCRdb's table is partial and in-frame only. Of about 160,000 clones listed, roughly four fifths are singletons. The chain combines TRBV5-1 with TRBJ2-1; weak D call: TRBD2 (7 bases). The origin of this receptor is a man aged 50-60 years in good health and CMV-seropositive. Sequenced: PBMCs. The CDR3, as DNA: TGCGCCAGCAGCGGCGGGGGCTCTTACAATGAGCAGTTCTTC. This codes for CASSGGGSYNEQFF.